This T cell receptor (beta chain) was sequenced during a study of T cell repertoires in cytomegalovirus infection. Study in general: CMV epitopes that were recently identified and HLA-C-restricted were used alongside well-studied HLA-B-restricted ones.

One entry per CDR3 protein, called by TCRdb with MiXCR from the reads. Altogether 250,000 to 300,000 distinct CDR3 sequences are present, approximately 22% being singletons, with the ten largest covering roughly 19%. Trimming at V came to 4 bases and at J to 4 bases, leaving 3 bases not matched to a gene. Germline V CDR1 and CDR2: MNHNS, SASEGT. The CDR3 runs to 14 residues. Notes on this clonotype: The target antigen is unknown.

The material sequenced was cultured PBMCs, taken from culture after CMV antigen stimulation. The genes are TRBV6-1 and TRBJ2-2; 7 nucleotides match TRBD1. This TCR derives from a human donor in good health (CMV status not recorded). Some clones in this sample may be carry-over from other donors' samples. Here the CDR3 reads CASSATGATGELFF. CDR3 sequence (DNA): TGTGCCAGCAGTGCAACAGGGGCCACCGGGGAGCTGTTTTTT.